The clone carrying this T cell receptor beta chain was seen more than once but under ten times. Antigen unknown. This sample stems from a study of cytomegalovirus exposure and HLA in healthy donors. PCR employed 60 Vbeta and 13 Jbeta primers. Measured with immunoSEQ multiplex PCR; TCRdb has only the in-frame clones, and not every one. The profile shows over 150,000 clones, 70% to 80% of them singletons. With 2 bases removed from V and 5 bases from J, the gap between germline ends came to 13 bases. This CDR3 is built from 14 residues. Germline CDR1 is SGHRS and CDR2 is YFSETQ. Study-wide results and limits: TCR beta chain V- and J-gene trimming was linked, in a later analysis, to a missense variant in DCLRE1C. Listed as cytomegalovirus-associated were 164 TCR beta chains. A later analysis associated 16,951 TCR beta sequences with HLA alleles at a 0.05 false discovery rate.

The source is a woman in her twenties or thirties in good health and CMV-seronegative. The specimen sequenced was PBMCs. The chain employs TRBV5-1 and TRBJ1-1, with D perhaps TRBD1 (6 bases). The CDR3 sequence is CASSLSGDRTEAFF. In DNA form, the CDR3 reads TGCGCCAGCAGCTTATCAGGGGACCGGACTGAAGCTTTCTTT.